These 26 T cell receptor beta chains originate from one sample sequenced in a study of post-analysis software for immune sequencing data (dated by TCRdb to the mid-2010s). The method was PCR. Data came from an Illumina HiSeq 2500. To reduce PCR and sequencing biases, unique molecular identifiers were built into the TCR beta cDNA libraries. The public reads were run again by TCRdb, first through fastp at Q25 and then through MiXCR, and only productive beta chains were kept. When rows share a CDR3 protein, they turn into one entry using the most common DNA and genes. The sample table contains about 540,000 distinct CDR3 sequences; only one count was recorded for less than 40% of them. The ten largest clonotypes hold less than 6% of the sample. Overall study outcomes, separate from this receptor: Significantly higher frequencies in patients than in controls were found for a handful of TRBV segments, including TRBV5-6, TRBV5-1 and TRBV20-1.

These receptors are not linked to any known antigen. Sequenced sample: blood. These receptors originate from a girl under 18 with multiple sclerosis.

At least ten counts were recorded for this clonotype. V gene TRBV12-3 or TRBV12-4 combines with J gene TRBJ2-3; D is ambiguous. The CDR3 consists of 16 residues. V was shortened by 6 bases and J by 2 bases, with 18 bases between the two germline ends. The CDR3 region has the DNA TGTGCCAGCAGGGGGATACCCGGCGGCTTCACAGATACGCAGTATTTT. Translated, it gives CASRGIPGGFTDTQYF.

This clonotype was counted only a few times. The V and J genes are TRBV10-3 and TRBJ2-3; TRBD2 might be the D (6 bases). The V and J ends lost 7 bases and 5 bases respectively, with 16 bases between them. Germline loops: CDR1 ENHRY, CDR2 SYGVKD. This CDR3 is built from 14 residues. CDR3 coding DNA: TGTGCCATCACCCCGGAACTAGCCGGAGATACGCAGTATTTT. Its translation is CAITPELAGDTQYF.

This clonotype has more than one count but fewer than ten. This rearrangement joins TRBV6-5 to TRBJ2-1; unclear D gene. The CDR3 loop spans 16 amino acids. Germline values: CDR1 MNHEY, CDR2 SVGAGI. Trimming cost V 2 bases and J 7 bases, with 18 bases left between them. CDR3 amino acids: CASSYGPAVVMNEQFF. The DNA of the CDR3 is TGTGCCAGCAGTTACGGTCCGGCGGTGGTGATGAATGAGCAGTTCTTC.

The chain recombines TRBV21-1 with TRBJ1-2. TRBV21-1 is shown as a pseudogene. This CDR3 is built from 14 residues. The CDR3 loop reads CASAQTLLNYGYTF. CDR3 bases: TGTGCCAGCGCCCAGACCTTATTAAACTATGGCTACACCTTC.

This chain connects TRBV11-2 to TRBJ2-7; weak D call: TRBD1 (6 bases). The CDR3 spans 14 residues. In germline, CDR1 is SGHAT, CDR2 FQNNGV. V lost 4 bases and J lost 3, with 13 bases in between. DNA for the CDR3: TGTGCCAGCAGCTACCCGGGACACTACTACGAGCAGTACTTC. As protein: CASSYPGHYYEQYF.

CDR3 nucleotide sequence: TGTGCCAGCAAAGGGAGGGAAGGATACGAGCAGTACTTC. Translating gives CASKGREGYEQYF. The V gene is TRBV2, the J gene TRBJ2-7, with 7 bases aligning to TRBD2. Germline CDR1 SNHLY, CDR2 FYNNEI. The CDR3 extends over 13 amino acids. V lost 7 bases to trimming and J lost 4 bases; unmatched junction nucleotides: 7.

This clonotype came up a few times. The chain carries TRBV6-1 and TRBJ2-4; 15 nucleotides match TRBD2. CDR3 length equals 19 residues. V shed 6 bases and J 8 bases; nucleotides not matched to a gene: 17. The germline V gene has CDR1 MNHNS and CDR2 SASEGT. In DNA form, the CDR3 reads TGTGCCAGCAGGGCTAGGACTAGCGGGGGGGCCGGCATGATGGACATTCAGTACTTC. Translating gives CASRARTSGGAGMMDIQYF.

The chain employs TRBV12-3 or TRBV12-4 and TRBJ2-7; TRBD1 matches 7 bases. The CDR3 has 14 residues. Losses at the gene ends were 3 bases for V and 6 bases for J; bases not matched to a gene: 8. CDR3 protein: CASSFMTGMGEQYF. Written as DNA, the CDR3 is TGTGCCAGCAGTTTTATGACAGGGATGGGCGAGCAGTACTTC.

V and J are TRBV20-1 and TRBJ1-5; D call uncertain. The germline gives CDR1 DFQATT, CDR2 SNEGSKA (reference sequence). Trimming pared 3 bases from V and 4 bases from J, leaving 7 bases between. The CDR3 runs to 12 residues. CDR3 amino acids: CSARVYNQPQHF. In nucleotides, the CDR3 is TGCAGTGCTAGGGTTTATAATCAGCCCCAGCATTTT.

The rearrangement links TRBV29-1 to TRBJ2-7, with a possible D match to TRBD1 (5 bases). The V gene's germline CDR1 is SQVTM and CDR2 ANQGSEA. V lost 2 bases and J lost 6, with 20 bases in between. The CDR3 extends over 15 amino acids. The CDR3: CSVELATRAGPEQYF. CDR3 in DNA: TGCAGCGTTGAACTTGCCACCCGAGCAGGGCCCGAGCAGTACTTC.

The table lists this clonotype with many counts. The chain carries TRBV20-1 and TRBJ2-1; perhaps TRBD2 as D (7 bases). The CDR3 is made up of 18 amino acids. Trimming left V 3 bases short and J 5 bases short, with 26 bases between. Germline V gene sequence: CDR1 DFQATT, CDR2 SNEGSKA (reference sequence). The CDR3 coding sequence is TGCAGTGCTAGCCCCTCTAGGCCGGGGGGCCCTAAAAACAATGAGCAGTTCTTC. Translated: CSASPSRPGGPKNNEQFF.

The CDR3 protein is CASSLDRGGTDTQYF. The CDR3 region has the DNA TGTGCCAGCAGCTTGGACAGGGGCGGCACAGATACGCAGTATTTT. V usage is TRBV7-6 and J usage is TRBJ2-3, with 9 bases that match TRBD1. Germline V gives CDR1 SGHVS, CDR2 FNYEAQ. V lost 3 bases, J lost 1 base, and 2 bases stayed unmatched. The CDR3 loop spans 15 amino acids.

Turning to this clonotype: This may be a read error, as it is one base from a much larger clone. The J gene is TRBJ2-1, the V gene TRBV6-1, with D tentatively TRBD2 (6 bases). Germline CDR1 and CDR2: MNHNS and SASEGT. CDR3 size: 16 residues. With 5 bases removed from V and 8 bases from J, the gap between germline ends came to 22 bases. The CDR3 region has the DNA TGTGCCAGCAGTCGCGTAGTGGGGGGACCTACCCATGAGCAGTTCTTC. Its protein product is CASSRVVGGPTHEQFF.

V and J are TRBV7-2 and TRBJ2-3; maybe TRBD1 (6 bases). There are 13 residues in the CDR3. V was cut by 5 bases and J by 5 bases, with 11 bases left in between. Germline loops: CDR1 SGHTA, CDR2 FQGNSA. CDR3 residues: CASSPNREDTQYF. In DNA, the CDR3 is TGTGCCAGCAGCCCCAACAGGGAAGATACGCAGTATTTT.

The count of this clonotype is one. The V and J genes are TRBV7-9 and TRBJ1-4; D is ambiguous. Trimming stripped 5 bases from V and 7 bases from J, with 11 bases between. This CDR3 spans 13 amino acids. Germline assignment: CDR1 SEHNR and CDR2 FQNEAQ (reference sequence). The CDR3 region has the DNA TGTGCCAGCAGCGTATCATCGTTTGAAAAACTGTTTTTT. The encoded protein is CASSVSSFEKLFF.

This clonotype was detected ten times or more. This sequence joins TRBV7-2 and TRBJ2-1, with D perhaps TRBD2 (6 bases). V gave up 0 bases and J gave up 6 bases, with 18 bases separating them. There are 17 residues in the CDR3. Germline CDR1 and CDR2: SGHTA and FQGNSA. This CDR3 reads CASSLATTVVGGNEQFF. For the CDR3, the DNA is TGTGCCAGCAGCTTAGCCACGACAGTTGTGGGGGGCAATGAGCAGTTCTTC.

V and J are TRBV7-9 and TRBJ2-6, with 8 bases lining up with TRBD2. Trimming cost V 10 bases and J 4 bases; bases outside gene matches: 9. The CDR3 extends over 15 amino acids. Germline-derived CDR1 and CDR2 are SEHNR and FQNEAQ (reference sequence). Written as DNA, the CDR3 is TGTGCCACTGACGCCGGGGGGGTCGGGGCCAACGTCCTGACTTTC. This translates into CATDAGGVGANVLTF.

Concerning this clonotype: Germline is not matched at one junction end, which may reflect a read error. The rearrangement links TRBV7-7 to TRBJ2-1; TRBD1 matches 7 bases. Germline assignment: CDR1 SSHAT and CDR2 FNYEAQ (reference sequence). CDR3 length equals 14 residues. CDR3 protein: CASSLGGSINEQFF. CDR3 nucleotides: TGTGCTAGCAGCTTAGGGGGCTCCATCAATGAGCAGTTCTTC.

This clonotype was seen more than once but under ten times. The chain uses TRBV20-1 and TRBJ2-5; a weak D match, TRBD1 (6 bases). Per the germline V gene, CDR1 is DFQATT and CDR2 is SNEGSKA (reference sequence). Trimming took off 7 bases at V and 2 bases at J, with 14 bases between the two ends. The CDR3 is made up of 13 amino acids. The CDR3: CSGTTGSQETQYF. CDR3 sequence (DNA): TGCAGTGGAACCACAGGGTCGCAAGAGACCCAGTACTTC.

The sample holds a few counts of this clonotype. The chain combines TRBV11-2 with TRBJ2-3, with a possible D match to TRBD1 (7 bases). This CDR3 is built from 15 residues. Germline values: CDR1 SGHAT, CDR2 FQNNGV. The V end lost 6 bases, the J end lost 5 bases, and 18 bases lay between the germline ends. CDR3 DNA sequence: TGTGCCAGCAGTCTCGAGCAGGGGGGATTAGATACGCAGTATTTT. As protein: CASSLEQGGLDTQYF.

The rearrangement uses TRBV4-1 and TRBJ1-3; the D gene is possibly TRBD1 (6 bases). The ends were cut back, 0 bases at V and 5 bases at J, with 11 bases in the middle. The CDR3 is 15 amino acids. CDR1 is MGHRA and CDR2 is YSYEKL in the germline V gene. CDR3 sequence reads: CASSQDGQRRNTIYF. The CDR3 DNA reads TGCGCCAGCAGCCAAGACGGACAGCGTAGAAACACCATATATTTT.

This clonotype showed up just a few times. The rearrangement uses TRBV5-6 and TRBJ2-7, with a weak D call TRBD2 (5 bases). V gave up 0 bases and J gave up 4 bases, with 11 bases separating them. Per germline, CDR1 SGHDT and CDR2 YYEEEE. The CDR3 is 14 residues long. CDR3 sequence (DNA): TGTGCCAGCAGCTTGGAAGGAGGCCCTTACGAGCAGTACTTC. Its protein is CASSLEGGPYEQYF.

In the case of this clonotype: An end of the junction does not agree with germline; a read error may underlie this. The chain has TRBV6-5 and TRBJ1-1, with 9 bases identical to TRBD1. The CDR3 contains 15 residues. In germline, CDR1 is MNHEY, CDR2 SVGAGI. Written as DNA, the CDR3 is TGTGCCGGCAGCGAACCGGGACAGGGTGTCACTGAAGCTTTCTTT. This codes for CAGSEPGQGVTEAFF.

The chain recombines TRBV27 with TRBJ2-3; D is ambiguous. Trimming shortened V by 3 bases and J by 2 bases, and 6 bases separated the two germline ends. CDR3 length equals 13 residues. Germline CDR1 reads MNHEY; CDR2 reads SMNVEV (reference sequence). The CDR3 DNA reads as TGTGCCAGCAGTTTCCCCTACACAGATACGCAGTATTTT. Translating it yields CASSFPYTDTQYF.

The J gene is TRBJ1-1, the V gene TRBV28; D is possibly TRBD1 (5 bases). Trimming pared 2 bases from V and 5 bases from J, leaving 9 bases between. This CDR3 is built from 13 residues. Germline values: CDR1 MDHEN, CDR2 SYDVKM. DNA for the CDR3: TGTGCCAGCAGTTTACCAGGGAGGACTGAAGCTTTCTTT. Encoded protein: CASSLPGRTEAFF.

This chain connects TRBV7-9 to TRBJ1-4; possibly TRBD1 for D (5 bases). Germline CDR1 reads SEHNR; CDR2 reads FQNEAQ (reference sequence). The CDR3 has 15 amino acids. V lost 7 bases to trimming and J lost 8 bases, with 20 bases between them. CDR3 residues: CASMIIGGKGEKLFF. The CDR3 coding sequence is TGTGCCAGCATGATCATAGGAGGGAAGGGGGAAAAACTGTTTTTT. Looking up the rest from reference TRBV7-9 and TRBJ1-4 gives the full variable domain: DTGVSQNPRHKITKRGQNVTFRCDPISEHNRLYWYRQTLGQGPEFLTYFQNEAQLEKSRLLSDRFSAERPKGSFSTLEIQRTEQGDSAMYLCASMIIGGKGEKLFFGSGTQLSVL.